The 8 T cell receptor beta chains listed next were all sequenced from one sample in a study of memory CD4+ T cells and cytomegalovirus serostatus. Single viable CD3+CD4+CD8-CD45RO+ cells were sorted as the memory CD4+ T cells. Some clones are missing from TCRdb's copy, which holds only in-frame ones; the method was immunoSEQ multiplex PCR. The repertoire has around 40,000 clones, 78% of them found once; the top ten carry less than 0.85%. Sequencing was performed on memory CD4+ T cells from blood. Receptors originate from an adult in good health and CMV-seronegative.

V and J are TRBV25-1 and TRBJ1-2; possible D gene TRBD1, 5 bases. CDR3 length: 14 amino acids. The germline CDR1 and CDR2 sequences are MGHDK and SYGVNS. Trimming left V 2 bases short and J 4 bases short, with 11 bases between. For the CDR3, the DNA is TGTGCCAGCAGTGAAGGGGGAGGAGGCTATGGCTACACCTTC. It is translated as CASSEGGGGYGYTF.

The rearrangement uses TRBV18 and TRBJ1-4, with no clear D. The CDR3 runs to 14 residues. Looked up from germline, CDR1 is KGHSH and CDR2 is LQKENI. Trimming took 8 bases from V and 3 from J, leaving 13 bases between them. Here the CDR3 DNA reads TGTGCCAGCACGAAGGACGGAGCTAATGAAAAACTGTTTTTT. It is translated as CASTKDGANEKLFF.

V gene TRBV7-3 combines with J gene TRBJ1-2; 7 bases are a match to TRBD1. There are 14 residues in the CDR3. Germline lookup yields CDR1 SGHTA and CDR2 FQGTGA. V trimming: 4 bases; J trimming: 4 bases; junction bases outside the gene matches: 6. CDR3 amino acids: CASSSRDSPYGYTF. The CDR3 coding sequence is TGTGCCAGCAGCTCCCGGGACAGTCCCTATGGCTACACCTTC. Supplemented by reference TRBV7-3 and TRBJ1-2, the full variable domain reads GAGVSQTPSNKVTEKGKYVELRCDPISGHTALYWYRQSLGQGPEFLIYFQGTGAADDSGLPNDRFFAVRPEGSVSTLKIQRTERGDSAVYLCASSSRDSPYGYTFGSGTRLTVV.

The V and J genes are TRBV5-4 and TRBJ1-6, with D hard to call. Germline CDR1 reads SGHNT; CDR2 reads YYREEE (reference sequence). V lost 4 bases, J lost 3 bases, and 14 bases lay in between. The CDR3 spans 16 residues. CDR3 bases: TGTGCCAGCAGCCGGGGTGAGAGGCTCTATAATTCACCCCTCCACTTT. Its protein product is CASSRGERLYNSPLHF.

The rearrangement uses TRBV11-1 and TRBJ1-3, with 7 bases aligning to TRBD1. The CDR3 sequence is 16 residues long. Germline V lookup: CDR1 SGHAT, CDR2 FQDESV (reference sequence). V was clipped by 5 bases and J by 0 bases; unmatched bases: 7. This chain's CDR3 is CASSSRDRGSGNTIYF. The CDR3, as DNA: TGTGCCAGCAGCAGCCGGGACAGAGGCTCTGGAAACACCATATATTTT. Using reference TRBV11-1 and TRBJ1-3 for the parts outside the CDR3, the full variable domain is EAEVAQSPRYKITEKSQAVAFWCDPISGHATLYWYRQILGQGPELLVQFQDESVVDDSQLPKDRFSAERLKGVDSTLKIQPAELGDSAMYLCASSSRDRGSGNTIYFGEGSWLTVV.

This clone was counted only a few times. CDR3 amino acids: CASQDPGTYTEAFF. CDR3 nucleotides: TGTGCCAGTCAGGACCCTGGCACCTACACTGAAGCTTTCTTT. The chain couples TRBV19 to TRBJ1-1; no clear D. Germline lookup yields CDR1 LNHDA and CDR2 SQIVND (reference sequence). The length of the CDR3 is 14 residues. With 8 bases removed from V and 3 bases from J, the gap between germline ends came to 16 bases.

The chain joins TRBV7-2 to TRBJ2-2, with 7 bases aligning to TRBD2. This CDR3 is built from 16 residues. Germline trimming cut 5 bases from V and 0 bases from J; bases unmatched to any gene: 6. The V gene's germline CDR1 is SGHTA and CDR2 FQGNSA. CDR3 in amino acids: CASSPGGSANTGELFF. The CDR3 DNA is TGTGCCAGCAGCCCCGGGGGGTCCGCGAACACCGGGGAGCTGTTTTTT.

The chain links TRBV12-5 to TRBJ2-2; D call uncertain. Germline V gene sequence: CDR1 LGHNT, CDR2 FRNRAP. Trimming took off 7 bases at V and 5 bases at J, with 8 bases between the two ends. The CDR3 is made up of 12 amino acids. This CDR3 reads CASALGTGELFF. DNA of the CDR3: TGTGCTAGTGCCCTAGGGACCGGGGAGCTGTTTTTT.